The T cell receptor (beta chain) described here comes from a study of T cells in Graves' hyperthyroidism and ophthalmopathy. V lost 5 bases to trimming and J lost 7 bases; unmatched junction nucleotides: 7. The CDR3 contains 15 residues. CDR1 and CDR2 from the germline V gene are SGHTA and FQGNSA. What was amplified from RNA transcripts were TCR beta CDR3 regions. The study used the HTBI primer set for a first-round RT-PCR of the TCR CDR3. TCRdb reanalysed the multiplex PCR reads using MiXCR and keeps one entry per CDR3 protein. The table includes hundreds of thousands of distinct CDR3 sequences, approximately 14% detected once.

The chain joins TRBV7-2 to TRBJ2-1; 11 bases match TRBD2. The source is a man in his late teens or twenties with Graves' ophthalmopathy. Input material: blood. The CDR3 coding sequence is TGTGCCAGCAGCCCAGGACTAGCGGGCCGGAATGAGCAGTTCTTC. It specifies CASSPGLAGRNEQFF.